The 10 T cell receptor beta chains reported below all come from one sample, sequenced in a study of T cells in Graves' hyperthyroidism and ophthalmopathy. Researchers amplified the TCR beta CDR3 regions from RNA transcripts. The HTBI primer set served for first-round RT-PCR of the TCR CDR3. One entry per CDR3 protein, called by TCRdb with MiXCR from the multiplex PCR reads. The table includes approximately 380,000 distinct CDR3 sequences, roughly 13% detected once. What was sequenced was blood. The receptors stem from a man aged 45-65 years with Graves' ophthalmopathy.

V is TRBV6-1 and J is TRBJ2-1, with D maybe TRBD1 (6 bases). Germline CDR1 reads MNHNS; CDR2 reads SASEGT. This CDR3 region has 14 residues. Trimming stripped 2 bases from V and 7 bases from J, with 12 bases between. CDR3 amino acids: CASSERWGRNEQFF. The CDR3 DNA is TGTGCCAGCAGTGAACGTTGGGGGCGGAATGAGCAGTTCTTC.

This clonotype was seen repeatedly, ten times or more. The V and J genes are TRBV12-3 or TRBV12-4 and TRBJ2-1; TRBD1 matches at 7 bases. The CDR3 contains 12 residues. Germline trimming cut 5 bases from V and 7 bases from J; bases unmatched to any gene: 2. The CDR3 bases are TGTGCCAGCAGTCCACAGGGGAATGAGCAGTTCTTC. Protein: CASSPQGNEQFF.

This chain links TRBV20-1 with TRBJ2-7; TRBD1 is a possible D gene (6 bases). CDR1 is DFQATT and CDR2 is SNEGSKA in the germline V gene (reference sequence). V was shortened by 2 bases and J by 3 bases, with 8 bases between the two germline ends. The CDR3 runs to 12 residues. The CDR3 loop reads CSARQGLYEQYF. The CDR3 DNA is TGCAGTGCTAGACAGGGGCTCTACGAGCAGTACTTC.

The V gene is TRBV20-1, the J gene TRBJ2-7; D remains unclear. Looked up from germline, CDR1 is DFQATT and CDR2 is SNEGSKA (reference sequence). The V end was cut by 3 bases, the J end by 5 bases, with 14 bases between. The CDR3 is made up of 13 amino acids. The CDR3 region has the DNA TGCAGTGCTAGGCCCCCGGTCCAGGACGAGCAGTACTTC. Translation: CSARPPVQDEQYF.

Ten or more counts support this clonotype. V and J are TRBV6-1 and TRBJ2-5; TRBD2 aligns across 7 bases. V gave up 6 bases and J gave up 5 bases; unmatched junction bases: 9. CDR1 is MNHNS and CDR2 is SASEGT in the germline V gene. CDR3 length equals 14 residues. CDR3 residues: CASRSMGEGETQYF. CDR3 bases: TGTGCCAGCAGATCTATGGGGGAGGGGGAGACCCAGTACTTC.

This clonotype was counted ten times or more. The chain links TRBV3-1 to TRBJ2-3, with no clear D. The germline gives CDR1 LGHDT, CDR2 YNNKEL (reference sequence). This CDR3 comprises 12 residues. Deletions cut 3 bases from V and 1 base from J, with 2 bases between. The CDR3 here is CASSHRTDTQYF. The DNA for the CDR3 is TGTGCCAGCAGCCATCGCACAGATACGCAGTATTTT.

The chain has TRBV10-1 and TRBJ2-1, with unresolved D. Trimming shortened V by 5 bases and J by 5 bases, and 13 bases separated the two germline ends. Germline-derived CDR1 and CDR2 are WNHNN and SYGVQD (reference sequence). The CDR3 is 14 amino acids. Here the CDR3 reads CASSRNAGNNEQFF. In nucleotides, the CDR3 is TGCGCCAGCAGTCGAAACGCTGGCAACAATGAGCAGTTCTTC.

This clonotype was detected ten times or more. The chain combines TRBV20-1 with TRBJ2-1; 7 nucleotides match TRBD2. This CDR3 region has 15 residues. V trimming: 0 bases; J trimming: 7 bases; junction bases outside the gene matches: 9. Germline assignment: CDR1 DFQATT and CDR2 SNEGSKA (reference sequence). The chain's CDR3 is CSARDFRGSNNEQFF. CDR3 in DNA: TGCAGTGCTAGAGATTTTCGCGGGAGTAATAATGAGCAGTTCTTC.

The rearrangement joins TRBV7-3 to TRBJ1-1; D call uncertain. Trimming pared 2 bases from V and 1 base from J, leaving 8 bases between. Germline CDR1 SGHTA, CDR2 FQGTGA. CDR3 length equals 14 residues. CDR3 nucleotide sequence: TGTGCCAGCAGCTTATGTGGAGCGAACACTGAAGCTTTCTTT. Its translation is CASSLCGANTEAFF.

CDR3 amino acids: CASSGDQGRNSPLHF. The CDR3 region has the DNA TGTGCCAGCAGCGGGGACCAGGGCCGTAATTCACCCCTCCACTTT. The chain has TRBV9 and TRBJ1-6, with D possibly matching TRBD1 (5 bases). Trimming took off 3 bases at V and 6 bases at J, with 13 bases between the two ends. The CDR3 loop spans 15 amino acids. Germline loops: CDR1 SGDLS, CDR2 YYNGEE.